The 11 T cell receptor beta chains below were found in one sample sequenced in a study of identical twins. A single record per CDR3 protein comes from TCRdb applying MiXCR to the 5' RACE reads. The data show 570,000 or so distinct CDR3 sequences, around a tenth seen once. These data were also filed under a second study, of yellow fever vaccine responses in identical twins.

Sequencing was performed on PBMCs. The receptors stem from a young woman in good health.

This chain joins TRBV29-1 and TRBJ2-5; D remains unclear. The germline gives CDR1 SQVTM, CDR2 ANQGSEA. CDR3 length: 12 residues. V lost 7 bases to trimming and J lost 9 bases, with 18 bases between them. CDR3 nucleotide sequence: TGCAGCGCCCGAGGTGTCGGTGAGGCCCAGTACTTC. It yields the protein CSARGVGEAQYF.

The chain joins TRBV7-9 to TRBJ1-6, with D possibly being TRBD1 (5 bases). This CDR3 comprises 14 residues. Germline CDR1 is SEHNR and CDR2 is FQNEAQ (reference sequence). The V end lost 5 bases, the J end lost 14 bases, and 19 bases lay between the germline ends. DNA for the CDR3: TGTGCCAGCAGCGAGGACACGGTCGGTATGTCCCTCCACTTT. As protein: CASSEDTVGMSLHF.

The V gene is TRBV3-1, the J gene TRBJ2-3; TRBD2 agrees at 13 bases. With V trimmed by 5 bases and J by 6 bases, 8 bases remained unmatched. Germline CDR1 LGHDT, CDR2 YNNKEL (reference sequence). CDR3 length equals 16 residues. CDR3 DNA sequence: TGTGCCAGCAGCGATAGGACTAGCGGGAGTGGTGATACGCAGTATTTT. Translated, it gives CASSDRTSGSGDTQYF.

The CDR3 nucleotides are TGTGCCAGCAGCCAAGAGGTCTTATCGTCCGAGCAGTACTTC. As protein: CASSQEVLSSEQYF. This chain uses TRBV4-2 with TRBJ2-7; D unclear. Per the germline V gene, CDR1 is LGHNA and CDR2 is YNFKEQ. The V end lost 0 bases, the J end lost 6 bases, and 12 bases lay between the germline ends. This CDR3 comprises 14 residues.

The chain couples TRBV5-5 to TRBJ2-5; 9 bases are shared with TRBD1. The CDR3 has 15 amino acids. With 4 bases clipped from V and 2 bases from J, the junction kept 6 bases outside the gene matches. The germline CDR1 and CDR2 sequences are SGHKS and YYEKEE (reference sequence). The CDR3 protein is CASSIRDRVQETQYF. CDR3 in DNA: TGTGCCAGCAGCATCCGGGACAGGGTACAAGAGACCCAGTACTTC.

The genes are TRBV20-1 and TRBJ2-7; D unclear. The ends were cut back, 0 bases at V and 6 bases at J, with 18 bases in the middle. This CDR3 spans 15 amino acids. Germline V lookup: CDR1 DFQATT, CDR2 SNEGSKA (reference sequence). The CDR3 nucleotides are TGCAGTGCTAGAGATTTGGCGAAAAAGGTGGGCGAGCAGTACTTC. It codes for CSARDLAKKVGEQYF.

The table lists this clonotype with a few counts. This sequence joins TRBV29-1 and TRBJ2-7; unclear D gene. The CDR3 is 12 residues long. From germline, CDR1 is SQVTM and CDR2 ANQGSEA. The V gene lost 7 bases and the J gene lost 0 bases, with 10 bases spanning the gap. CDR3 sequence: CSARYGSYEQYF. CDR3 nucleotide sequence: TGCAGCGCTCGTTACGGCTCCTACGAGCAGTACTTC.

The sample holds many counts of this clonotype. The gene calls are TRBV2 and TRBJ2-1, with 7 nucleotides matching TRBD2. The CDR3 runs to 15 residues. V trimming: 6 bases; J trimming: 10 bases; junction bases outside the gene matches: 15. Germline V gene data show CDR1 as SNHLY and CDR2 as FYNNEI. DNA of the CDR3: TGTGCCAGCAGCGAACGGGGGACTACCTTAGAGGAGCAGTTCTTC. Protein sequence: CASSERGTTLEEQFF.

This clonotype has a count of ten or more. V is TRBV7-6 and J is TRBJ2-1; 7 nucleotides line up with TRBD1. Looked up from germline, CDR1 is SGHVS and CDR2 is FNYEAQ. Trimming cost V 5 bases and J 5 bases; bases outside gene matches: 9. CDR3 length: 15 residues. This CDR3 reads CASSPRQGTHNEQFF. The CDR3 DNA reads as TGTGCCAGCAGCCCCAGACAGGGAACGCACAATGAGCAGTTCTTC.

The rearrangement links TRBV30 to TRBJ2-7, with D possibly TRBD1 on 6 matching bases. The CDR3 extends over 12 amino acids. The V gene lost 3 bases and the J gene lost 4 bases, with 10 bases spanning the gap. Germline V gene data show CDR1 as GTSNPN and CDR2 as SVGIG (reference sequence). CDR3 sequence (DNA): TGTGCCTGGAGAGGGGGAAAATACGAGCAGTACTTC. This sequence encodes CAWRGGKYEQYF. Complete variable domain (other parts from reference TRBV30 and TRBJ2-7): SQTIHQWPATLVQPVGSPLSLECTVEGTSNPNLYWYRQAAGRGLQLLFYSVGIGQISSEVPQNLSASRPQDRQFILSSKKLLLSDSGFYLCAWRGGKYEQYFGPGTRLTVT.

The CDR3: CASSQAFGHVNTEAFF. CDR3 DNA: TGTGCCAGCAGCCAAGCATTCGGACATGTGAACACTGAAGCTTTCTTT. This rearrangement joins TRBV3-1 to TRBJ1-1, with D tentatively TRBD1 (5 bases). Germline assignment: CDR1 LGHDT and CDR2 YNNKEL (reference sequence). V shed 1 base and J shed 0 bases, with 12 bases lying between them. The CDR3 extends over 16 amino acids.